This T cell receptor beta chain was recorded in a study of post-analysis software for immune sequencing data. Incorporated into the TCR beta cDNA libraries were unique molecular identifiers, which served to reduce PCR and sequencing biases. TCRdb called the PCR reads again in MiXCR, with one record for every CDR3 protein. The sample holds approximately 360,000 distinct CDR3 sequences, roughly 38% seen once. In its sample, this clonotype was seen many times. Its antigen is not known. CDR3 length: 11 residues. Trimming pared 0 bases from V and 8 bases from J, leaving 5 bases between. The germline gives CDR1 GTSNPN, CDR2 SVGIG (reference sequence). Study conclusions and caveats: Four or five TRBV segments were significantly more frequent in patients than in controls. TRBV5-6, TRBV5-1 and TRBV20-1 were among these segments. Samples prepared in the same batch strongly co-clustered by F measure.

The sample consisted of blood. The sequence came from a girl aged 10 to 17 with multiple sclerosis. The chain recombines TRBV30 with TRBJ2-4; D gene uncertain. CDR3 sequence: CAWSVMDIQYF. The CDR3 DNA follows: TGTGCCTGGAGTGTAATGGACATTCAGTACTTC.